Listed here are 8 T cell receptor beta chains from one sample, sequenced in a study of T cell responses to AZD1222 COVID-19 vaccine. Only in-frame clones appear in the TCRdb table, and some are missing; sequencing was by immunoSEQ multiplex PCR. Of approximately 140,000 clones listed, around 90% were seen once; the top ten hold more than 2.5%. Sequences were derived from peripheral blood, sampled on day 0 of AZD1222 vaccination. These receptors all come from an adult in good health.

This clone was recorded once. The chain links TRBV4-1 to TRBJ1-1, with TRBD1 matching over 7 bases. This CDR3 spans 16 amino acids. V shed 1 base and J 1 base; nucleotides not matched to a gene: 6. From germline, CDR1 is MGHRA and CDR2 YSYEKL. The CDR3: CASSQVSGGGNTEAFF. CDR3 DNA sequence: TGCGCCAGCAGCCAAGTCTCAGGGGGGGGGAACACTGAAGCTTTCTTT.

The chain employs TRBV19 and TRBJ2-7; 9 bases match TRBD1. Germline loops: CDR1 LNHDA, CDR2 SQIVND (reference sequence). Germline trimming cut 2 bases from V and 5 bases from J; bases unmatched to any gene: 4. This CDR3 is 14 amino acids long. CDR3 loop: CASSIRDRVHEQYF. In DNA, the CDR3 is TGTGCCAGTAGTATAAGGGACAGGGTCCACGAGCAGTACTTC.

The CDR3, as DNA: TGTGCCAGCAGCGTAGCTTCCGGGTTGGCCGGGGAGCTGTTTTTT. Protein: CASSVASGLAGELFF. The rearrangement uses TRBV9 and TRBJ2-2, with D hard to call. Per germline, CDR1 SGDLS and CDR2 YYNGEE. CDR3 length: 15 residues. The V end lost 0 bases, the J end lost 6 bases, and 12 bases lay between the germline ends.

The chain uses TRBV6-5 and TRBJ1-2; a weak D match, TRBD1 (5 bases). V lost 6 bases and J 10 bases, leaving 15 bases between the germline ends. The V gene's germline CDR1 is MNHEY and CDR2 SVGAGI. The CDR3 extends over 12 amino acids. CDR3 in DNA: TGTGCCAGCAGCCAAACCAGGGTGGACTACACCTTC. Its translation is CASSQTRVDYTF.

The V gene is TRBV6-2 or TRBV6-3, the J gene TRBJ2-1; a weak D match, TRBD1 (6 bases). Germline assignment: CDR1 MNHEY and CDR2 SVGEGT. V was pared by 0 bases and J by 6 bases, with 9 bases between. The CDR3 has 14 amino acids. The CDR3 nucleotides read TGTGCCAGCAGTTACTCAGGGGGTTCCAATGAGCAGTTCTTC. Encoded protein: CASSYSGGSNEQFF.

This clone was detected only a few times. The chain couples TRBV6-5 to TRBJ2-7; 11 positions match TRBD1. Germline V lookup: CDR1 MNHEY, CDR2 SVGAGI. The trim removed 6 bases at V and 7 bases at J, leaving 11 bases unmatched. The CDR3 is made up of 15 amino acids. The CDR3 coding sequence is TGTGCCAGCAGACCGGACAGGGGGCCTCGTGGTGAGCAGTACTTC. Amino acids: CASRPDRGPRGEQYF.

This clone was picked up a small number of times. The J gene is TRBJ2-5, the V gene TRBV7-2, with D tentatively TRBD1 or TRBD2 (5 bases each). Per the germline V gene, CDR1 is SGHTA and CDR2 is FQGNSA. The V gene lost 6 bases and the J gene lost 5 bases, with 10 bases spanning the gap. This CDR3 has 12 residues. The chain's CDR3 is CASREGRETQYF. The CDR3 DNA reads TGTGCCAGCAGAGAGGGACGGGAGACCCAGTACTTC.

V is TRBV28 and J is TRBJ1-4; 9 bases map to TRBD1. The CDR3 contains 16 residues. J was trimmed by 3 bases and V by 6 bases; bases with no gene match: 8. CDR1 is MDHEN and CDR2 is SYDVKM in the germline V gene. The chain's CDR3 is CASSRGQGKANEKLFF. The CDR3 DNA is TGTGCCAGCAGCCGAGGACAGGGGAAGGCTAATGAAAAACTGTTTTTT. Variable domain in full (rest from reference TRBV28 and TRBJ1-4): DVKVTQSSRYLVKRTGEKVFLECVQDMDHENMFWYRQDPGLGLRLIYFSYDVKMKEKGDIPEGYSVSREKKERFSLILESASTNQTSMYLCASSRGQGKANEKLFFGSGTQLSVL.